The following is a TCR beta chain sequence with its context. What it recognizes is unknown. Germline CDR1 is SEHNR and CDR2 is FQNEAQ (reference sequence). The CDR3 loop spans 15 amino acids. With 3 bases clipped from V and 4 bases from J, the junction kept 3 bases outside the gene matches. The data were taken from a study of cytomegalovirus exposure and HLA in healthy donors. The study's findings and limits: In a later analysis, TCR beta V- and J-gene trimming was associated with a missense DCLRE1C variant. Analyses of presence/absence relied on an assumption of roughly uniform sequencing depth across donors. Sequencing artifact likely explains a cluster of highly shared sequence variants.

PCR involved 60 Vbeta and 13 Jbeta primers. Assay: immunoSEQ multiplex PCR; the TCRdb copy retains only in-frame clones and omits some. The sample yields about 100,000 clones, more than 65% seen once. V and J are TRBV7-9 and TRBJ2-6; 7 bases align to TRBD1. This TCR was recovered from a woman under 30 in good health and CMV-seropositive. The sample taken for sequencing was PBMCs. The CDR3 loop is CASSFTGVGANVLTF. Here the CDR3 DNA reads TGTGCCAGCAGCTTCACAGGGGTCGGGGCCAACGTCCTGACTTTC.